A selection of T cell receptor beta chains follows, all from one sample in a study of OX40 agonist ivuxolimab in advanced cancers. Sequencing used immunoSEQ multiplex PCR; TCRdb keeps in-frame clones, though not all of them. The sample has 45,000 to 65,000 clones, 88% seen once. The sample was CD4+ or CD8+ T cells sorted from blood, taken in a trial of the OX40 agonist ivuxolimab. The origin of the receptors is an adult with an advanced solid tumor such as melanoma, head and neck, liver or kidney cancer. CDR3s include the opening cysteine and the closing phenylalanine or tryptophan. A D gene is named only where the DNA matches it firmly. Some rows mark clone size as missing; the rest say once, few, many or name a class of expanded clone.

>TRBV7-9|NA|NA|TRBJ1-2
CASSLVGQGYTF
TGTGCCAGCAGCTTAGTGGGGCAGGGCTACACCTTC
>TRBV29-1|NA|TRBD1|TRBJ1-2
CSAATGGALYGYTF
TGCAGCGCGGCGACAGGGGGCGCGCTCTATGGCTACACCTTC
>TRBV28|NA|NA|TRBJ1-3
CASSSPLGMSGNTIYF
TGTGCCAGCAGTTCGCCTTTGGGGATGTCTGGAAACACCATATATTTT
>TRBV30|NA|TRBD2|TRBJ2-5
CAWRRGVGETQYF
TGTGCCTGGCGTCGGGGGGTAGGCGAGACCCAGTACTTC
>TRBV28|NA|NA|TRBJ2-7
CASSLRQGPTYEQYF
TGTGCCAGCAGTTTAAGGCAGGGGCCAACCTACGAGCAGTACTTC
>TRBV11-3|NA|TRBD1|TRBJ2-2
CASSTRDRGTGELFF
TGTGCCAGCAGCACCCGGGACAGGGGGACCGGGGAGCTGTTTTTT
>TRBV5-8|NA|NA|TRBJ1-2
CASNKGFLNYGYTF
TGTGCCAGCAACAAAGGGTTCCTCAACTATGGCTACACCTTC
>TRBV2|NA|TRBD1|TRBJ2-5
CASSARQGQETQYF
TGTGCCAGCAGCGCCAGACAGGGCCAAGAGACCCAGTACTTC
>TRBV6-5|NA|NA|TRBJ2-6
CASSSSSGANVLTF
TGTGCCAGCAGTAGTAGCTCTGGGGCCAACGTCCTGACTTTC
>TRBV28|once|TRBD2|TRBJ2-7
CASSPPSGGAEEQYF
TGTGCCAGCAGTCCCCCTAGCGGGGGGGCCGAAGAGCAGTACTTC
>TRBV4-1|NA|NA|TRBJ2-1
CASSQDPSNEQFF
TGCGCCAGCAGCCAAGATCCCAGCAATGAGCAGTTCTTC
>TRBV19|NA|NA|TRBJ1-5
CASRAGWEGSQHF
TGTGCCAGTAGGGCAGGGTGGGAAGGGTCTCAGCATTTT
>TRBV28|once|TRBD1|TRBJ1-5
CASSLGTGANSNQPQHF
TGTGCCAGCAGTTTAGGGACAGGGGCTAATAGCAATCAGCCCCAGCATTTT
>TRBV4-2|NA|TRBD2|TRBJ2-1
CASSQGTSGGYNEQFF
TGTGCCAGCAGCCAAGGGACTAGCGGGGGGTACAATGAGCAGTTCTTC
>TRBV11-2|NA|TRBD2|TRBJ2-2
CASSSLAGKGGELFF
TGTGCCAGCAGCTCTCTAGCGGGGAAGGGCGGGGAGCTGTTTTTT
>TRBV9|NA|NA|TRBJ1-2
CASSSRRAAYGYTF
TGTGCCAGCAGCTCGCGCAGGGCAGCTTATGGCTACACCTTC
>TRBV28|NA|TRBD2|TRBJ2-7
CASSVAGRGYEQYF
TGTGCCAGCTCGGTTGCAGGGAGGGGCTACGAGCAGTACTTC
>TRBV7-9|NA|NA|TRBJ1-1
CASSPSGEAFF
TGTGCCAGCAGCCCCTCAGGTGAAGCTTTCTTT
>TRBV6-5|NA|NA|TRBJ1-5
CASSHPTGSSQPQHF
TGTGCCAGCAGCCATCCTACAGGGTCTAGTCAGCCCCAGCATTTT
>TRBV2|NA|NA|TRBJ2-7
CASKARSSYEQYF
TGTGCCAGCAAAGCCAGGAGCTCCTACGAGCAGTACTTC
>TRBV6-1|NA|NA|TRBJ1-6
CASSALAGDSPLHF
TGTGCCAGCAGCGCCTTGGCTGGAGATTCACCCCTCCACTTT
>TRBV7-3|NA|TRBD1|TRBJ2-3
CASSSGQPTDTQYF
TGTGCCAGCAGCTCGGGACAGCCCACAGATACGCAGTATTTT
>TRBV20-1|once|NA|TRBJ2-3
CSSKGADTQYF
TGCAGTTCTAAGGGAGCGGATACGCAGTATTTT
>TRBV28|NA|NA|TRBJ2-3
CASSDWDRSTDTQYF
TGTGCCAGCAGTGATTGGGACCGTAGCACAGATACGCAGTATTTT
>TRBV4-1|NA|TRBD2|TRBJ2-7
CASSPRPSSGGAYEQYF
TGCGCCAGCAGCCCCCGACCCTCTAGCGGGGGGGCCTACGAGCAGTACTTC
>TRBV6-5|NA|TRBD2|TRBJ2-7
CASSFQSGRVSF
TGTGCCAGCAGTTTCCAAAGCGGGAGGGTCTCTTTC
>TRBV11-3|NA|NA|TRBJ1-1
CASSLEGGTEAFF
TGTGCCAGCAGCTTAGAAGGGGGCACTGAAGCTTTCTTT
>TRBV2|NA|NA|TRBJ2-1
CASKTGLVYNEQFF
TGTGCCAGCAAGACAGGATTGGTCTACAATGAGCAGTTCTTC
>TRBV15|NA|TRBD1|TRBJ2-7
CATSPGTGPTYEQYF
TGTGCCACCAGCCCCGGGACAGGGCCTACCTACGAGCAGTACTTC
>TRBV6-1|few|NA|TRBJ1-3
CASSGVRTGSGNTIYF
TGTGCCAGCAGTGGAGTCAGGACTGGGTCTGGAAACACCATATATTTT
>TRBV18|NA|NA|TRBJ2-7
CASSPLGPAEQYF
TGTGCCAGCTCACCCCTCGGACCGGCCGAGCAGTACTTC
>TRBV18|NA|NA|TRBJ1-1
CASSPGRAFGTEAFF
TGTGCCAGCTCACCTGGCAGGGCCTTCGGCACTGAAGCTTTCTTT
>TRBV18|NA|TRBD1|TRBJ1-3
CASSPGTGAGNTIYF
TGTGCCAGCTCACCCGGGACAGGGGCTGGAAACACCATATATTTT
>TRBV11-2|NA|NA|TRBJ2-2
CASRNMANTGELFF
TGTGCCAGCAGAAACATGGCGAACACCGGGGAGCTGTTTTTT
>TRBV5-6|NA|NA|TRBJ1-5
CASSLRGGRIGQPQHF
TGTGCCAGCAGCTTGCGCGGGGGCAGGATCGGTCAGCCCCAGCATTTT
>TRBV2|NA|NA|TRBJ1-4
CASTGLGNEKLFF
TGTGCCAGCACAGGGCTCGGTAATGAAAAACTGTTTTTT
>TRBV5-1|NA|NA|TRBJ1-1
CASSLVQVNTEAFF
TGCGCCAGCAGCTTGGTTCAAGTGAACACTGAAGCTTTCTTT
>TRBV7-8|NA|NA|TRBJ1-5
CASSLVSGNQPQHF
TGTGCCAGCAGCTTAGTCTCCGGGAATCAGCCCCAGCATTTT
>TRBV5-1|NA|NA|TRBJ2-2
CASSLPGQGGNTGELFF
TGCGCCAGCAGCTTGCCGGGCCAGGGGGGTAACACCGGGGAGCTGTTTTTT
>TRBV27|NA|NA|TRBJ1-1
CASSFGTSRTGRPFF
TGTGCCAGCAGTTTCGGGACAAGTCGGACGGGAAGGCCTTTCTTT
>TRBV13|NA|TRBD2|TRBJ2-3
CASSHGTSGTDTQYF
TGTGCCAGCAGCCACGGCACTAGCGGGACAGATACGCAGTATTTT
>TRBV7-6|NA|TRBD2|TRBJ2-2
CASSLFTGLETGELFF
TGTGCCAGCAGCTTATTTACCGGACTAGAAACCGGGGAGCTGTTTTTT
>TRBV19|NA|TRBD2|TRBJ2-1
CASSPLAGKQFF
TGTGCCAGTAGTCCCTTAGCGGGAAAGCAGTTCTTC
>TRBV19|NA|TRBD2|TRBJ2-3
CASRSEREERDTQYF
TGTGCCAGTAGGTCGGAGCGGGAGGAGAGAGATACGCAGTATTTT
>TRBV10-3|NA|TRBD1|TRBJ2-1
CAISESIGQDYNEQFF
TGTGCCATCAGTGAGTCGATAGGACAGGACTACAATGAGCAGTTCTTC
>TRBV29-1|NA|TRBD2|TRBJ2-7
CSVVAGGFYEQYF
TGCAGCGTTGTAGCGGGGGGCTTCTACGAGCAGTACTTC
>TRBV6-6|once|NA|TRBJ1-1
CASSVGEWGTEAFF
TGTGCCAGCAGTGTGGGGGAATGGGGCACTGAAGCTTTCTTT
>TRBV10-3|once|NA|TRBJ2-3
CAISDPGQGDSTDTQYF
TGTGCCATCAGTGACCCCGGGCAGGGCGATAGCACAGATACGCAGTATTTT
>TRBV4-2|NA|NA|TRBJ2-5
CASSQELDRETQYF
TGTGCCAGCAGCCAAGAACTGGACCGGGAGACCCAGTACTTC
>TRBV5-1|once|NA|TRBJ2-5
CASSYKETQYF
TGCGCCAGCAGCTATAAGGAGACCCAGTACTTC